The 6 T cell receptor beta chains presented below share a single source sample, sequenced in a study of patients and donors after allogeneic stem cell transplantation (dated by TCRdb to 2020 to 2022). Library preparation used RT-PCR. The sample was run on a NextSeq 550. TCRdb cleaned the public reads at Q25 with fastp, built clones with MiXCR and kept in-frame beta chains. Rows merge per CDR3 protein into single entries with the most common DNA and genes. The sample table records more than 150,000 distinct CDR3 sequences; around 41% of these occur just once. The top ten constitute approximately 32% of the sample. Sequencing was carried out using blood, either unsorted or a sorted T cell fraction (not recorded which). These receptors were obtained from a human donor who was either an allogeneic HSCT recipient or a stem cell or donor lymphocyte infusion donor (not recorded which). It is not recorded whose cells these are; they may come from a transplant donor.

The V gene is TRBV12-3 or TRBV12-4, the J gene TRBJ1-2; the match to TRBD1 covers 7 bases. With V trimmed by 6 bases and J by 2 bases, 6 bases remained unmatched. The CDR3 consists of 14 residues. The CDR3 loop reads CASSIGTVNYGYTF. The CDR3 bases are TGTGCCAGCAGCATTGGGACAGTAAACTATGGCTACACCTTC.

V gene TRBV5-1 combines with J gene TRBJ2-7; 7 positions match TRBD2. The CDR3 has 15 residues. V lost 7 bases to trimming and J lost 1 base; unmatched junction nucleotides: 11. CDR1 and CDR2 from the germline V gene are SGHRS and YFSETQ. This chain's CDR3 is CASCPSGTLSYEQYF. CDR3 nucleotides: TGCGCCAGCTGCCCCAGCGGGACGCTTTCCTACGAGCAGTACTTC.

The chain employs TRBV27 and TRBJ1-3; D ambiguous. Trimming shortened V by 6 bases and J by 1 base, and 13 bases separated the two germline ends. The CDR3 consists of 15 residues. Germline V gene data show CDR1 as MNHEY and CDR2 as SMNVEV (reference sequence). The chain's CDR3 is CASRAVGVSGNTIYF. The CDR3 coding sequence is TGTGCCAGCAGGGCCGTCGGAGTTTCTGGAAACACCATATATTTT.

The CDR3, as DNA: TGCAGCGTTGAAGATTTGGCGGGAGGGCGCTACGAGCAGTACTTC. This sequence encodes CSVEDLAGGRYEQYF. The V and J genes are TRBV29-1 and TRBJ2-7; 9 nucleotides agree with TRBD2. The CDR3 is made up of 15 amino acids. After removal of 0 bases from V and 3 bases from J, the junction contained 6 bases not matched to a gene. Germline CDR1 reads SQVTM; CDR2 reads ANQGSEA.

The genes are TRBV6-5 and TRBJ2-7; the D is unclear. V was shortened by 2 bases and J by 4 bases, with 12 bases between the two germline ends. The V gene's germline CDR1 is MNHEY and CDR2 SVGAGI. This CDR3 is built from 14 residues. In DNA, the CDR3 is TGTGCCAGCAGTTACGGCCCTCGCGGATACGAGCAGTACTTC. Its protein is CASSYGPRGYEQYF.

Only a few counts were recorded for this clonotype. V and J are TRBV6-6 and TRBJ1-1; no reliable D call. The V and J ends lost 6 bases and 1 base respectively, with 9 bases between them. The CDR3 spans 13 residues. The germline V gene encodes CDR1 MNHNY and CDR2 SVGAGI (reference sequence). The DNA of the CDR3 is TGTGCCAGCAGCCGGACCCAGAACACTGAAGCTTTCTTT. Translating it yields CASSRTQNTEAFF.